These T cell receptor beta chains were read from a single sample in a study of blood T cells in healthy people across ages. MiXCR, applied by TCRdb to the 5' RACE reads, yields one record per CDR3 protein. The sample carries around 1.7 million distinct CDR3 sequences, roughly 28% recorded once. The sequenced material came from blood. These receptors all come from a woman aged 30 to 39 in good health. CDR3s include the opening cysteine and the closing phenylalanine or tryptophan. D genes are given only for firm matches. Expanded clones are given a class, and other clones once, few, many or no size at all.

TRBV18	TRBD1	TRBJ2-7	few	TGTGCCAGCTCACCCCGGGACAGGGGACTTACCTACGAGCAGTACTTC	CASSPRDRGLTYEQYF
TRBV7-2	.	TRBJ2-1	.	TGTGCCAGCAGCTCCTCCGGGATTCGCCTCAATGAGCAGTTCTTC	CASSSSGIRLNEQFF
TRBV9	.	TRBJ2-7	many	TGTGCCAGCAGCCCAGGGGCGGTGGGCTCCTACGAGCAGTACTTC	CASSPGAVGSYEQYF
TRBV27	.	TRBJ1-2	few	TGTGCCAGCAGTCTCTCGGGGGGGAACTGGTATGGCTACACCTTC	CASSLSGGNWYGYTF
TRBV28	TRBD1	TRBJ2-7	.	TGTGCCAGCGGTATCCGGGACAGGCTGGCCCACGAGCAGTACTTC	CASGIRDRLAHEQYF
TRBV12-3/TRBV12-4	.	TRBJ2-7	.	TGTGCCAGCAGTTTAGCGCCTGGCACCACTTACGAGCAGTACTTC	CASSLAPGTTYEQYF
TRBV25-1	.	TRBJ2-1	.	TGTGCCAGCAGACGCTGGGGGGATCGGGCGGAGCAGTTCTTC	CASRRWGDRAEQFF
TRBV9	TRBD2	TRBJ2-2	few	TGTGCCAGCAGCGAGGTTAGCGGGGGCCGGAACACCGGGGAGCTGTTTTTT	CASSEVSGGRNTGELFF
TRBV2	.	TRBJ2-2	few	TGTGCCAGCAGTGAGTGGGTGGCGGCCGGGGAGCTGTTTTTT	CASSEWVAAGELFF
TRBV29-1	TRBD1	TRBJ2-7	many	TGCAGCGGGCTCACAGGGGGCCGCAACGAGCAGTACTTC	CSGLTGGRNEQYF
TRBV2	.	TRBJ2-7	.	TGTGCCAGCAGTGGTCAGGGGTACACCTACGAGCAGTACTTC	CASSGQGYTYEQYF
TRBV9	.	TRBJ2-3	.	TGTGCCAGCAGCGTCAGGCATCTTGCAGATACGCAGTATTTT	CASSVRHLADTQYF
TRBV6-7	.	TRBJ1-5	few	TGTGCCGGCGACAGGTATCAGCCCCAGCATTTT	CAGDRYQPQHF
TRBV19	TRBD2	TRBJ2-3	.	TGTGCCAGTAGGCCTCTCGGTGTTAGCGGGAGGGCCGGTACAGATACGCAGTATTTT	CASRPLGVSGRAGTDTQYF
TRBV20-1	TRBD2	TRBJ2-3	.	TGCAGTGTAGAATCACTAGCGGGAGGGACATTAGGCACAGATACGCAGTATTTT	CSVESLAGGTLGTDTQYF